The clone carrying this T cell receptor (beta chain) came up once. This entry comes from a study of T cell responses to AZD1222 COVID-19 vaccine. The repertoire was sequenced with immunoSEQ multiplex PCR; TCRdb's copy has only in-frame clones and lacks some. The sample lists 90,000 to 110,000 clones, about 90% seen once, with less than 8.5% in the top ten. Germline-derived CDR1 and CDR2 are SGHAT and FQNNGV. The germline V and J ends were trimmed by 5 bases and 4 bases, with 22 bases remaining between them. CDR3 length: 17 amino acids. The chain is built from TRBV11-2 and TRBJ2-3; D unresolved. The specimen was peripheral blood, collected on day 0 of AZD1222 vaccination. The receptor comes from an adult in good health. The CDR3 reads CASSGRILMDPADTQYF. CDR3 sequence (DNA): TGTGCCAGCAGCGGCCGGATCCTCATGGACCCAGCAGATACGCAGTATTTT.